Listed below are T cell receptor beta chains from one sample, sequenced in a study of blood T cell repertoires in COVID-19. Using immunoSEQ multiplex PCR, the repertoire was profiled, and TCRdb retains in-frame clones only, with some absent. The sample consists of 85,000 to 110,000 clones, about 90% of them appearing once. The specimen was peripheral blood. The source is a man in his fifties in a cohort sampled during active COVID-19. The CDR3 runs from the conserved cysteine through the conserved F or W. A D gene is named only where the DNA matches it firmly. Size is omitted from some rows. Given values are once, few, many or a class for expanded clones.

clone size,CDR3 length,V gene,J gene,D gene,CDR3 protein,CDR3 DNA
few,16,TRBV7-2,TRBJ1-3,TRBD1,CASSIRTGSSGNTIYF,TGTGCCAGCAGCATCCGGACAGGATCCTCTGGAAACACCATATATTTT
-,15,TRBV18,TRBJ2-3,TRBD1,CASSTPDRGSDTQYF,TGTGCCAGCTCTACACCGGACAGGGGGTCAGATACGCAGTATTTT
-,16,TRBV5-1,TRBJ1-6,-,CASSLAGGGNPSPLHF,TGCGCCAGCAGCTTGGCGGGAGGTGGTAACCCTTCACCCCTCCACTTT
-,16,TRBV5-6,TRBJ2-3,TRBD2,CASSLGLAGSTDTQYF,TGTGCCAGCAGCTTGGGACTAGCGGGGAGCACAGATACGCAGTATTTT
-,15,TRBV5-1,TRBJ2-5,TRBD1,CASSLFGTDQETQYF,TGCGCCAGCAGCTTGTTTGGGACAGACCAAGAGACCCAGTACTTC
-,14,TRBV7-2,TRBJ1-3,-,CASSLDRGANTIYF,TGTGCCAGCAGCTTAGATCGGGGGGCGAACACCATATATTTT
-,15,TRBV5-1,TRBJ1-4,-,CASSLKGDVGEKLFF,TGCGCCAGCAGCTTGAAGGGGGACGTAGGTGAAAAACTGTTTTTT
-,15,TRBV6-2/TRBV6-3,TRBJ1-2,-,CASSYGITGTYGYTF,TGTGCCAGCAGTTACGGGATAACAGGGACCTATGGCTACACCTTC
-,16,TRBV3-1/TRBV3-2,TRBJ2-2,TRBD1,CASSRTGGAGTGELFF,TGTGCCAGCAGCCGTACAGGGGGCGCCGGCACCGGGGAGCTGTTTTTT
-,16,TRBV15,TRBJ2-3,TRBD2,CATSGLAGGLTDTQYF,TGTGCCACCAGCGGGCTAGCGGGGGGGCTTACAGATACGCAGTATTTT
once,14,TRBV29-1,TRBJ1-2,-,CSVVGTPTNYGYTF,TGCAGCGTTGTTGGGACACCTACTAACTATGGCTACACCTTC
-,16,TRBV5-4,TRBJ2-5,TRBD2,CASSSRLAGPAETQYF,TGTGCCAGCAGCTCTAGACTAGCGGGACCGGCGGAGACCCAGTACTTC
once,15,TRBV25-1,TRBJ2-2,TRBD2,CASRGLAGITGELFF,TGTGCCAGCAGAGGACTAGCGGGGATCACCGGGGAGCTGTTTTTT
-,16,TRBV25-1,TRBJ1-4,-,CASSELGEHPNEKLFF,TGTGCCAGCAGTGAACTGGGAGAACACCCCAATGAAAAACTGTTTTTT
-,14,TRBV27,TRBJ1-4,-,CASSLLGQRGELFF,TGTGCCAGCAGTTTACTCGGACAGAGAGGGGAACTGTTTTTT
-,14,TRBV5-4,TRBJ2-3,TRBD1,CASTDLTGADTQYF,TGTGCCAGCACGGACCTTACAGGGGCAGATACGCAGTATTTT
-,11,TRBV5-6,TRBJ2-2,-,CASSFYGELFF,TGTGCCAGCAGCTTTTACGGGGAGCTGTTTTTT
-,16,TRBV3-1/TRBV3-2,TRBJ2-3,TRBD2,CASSQGLAGGTDTQYF,TGTGCCAGCAGCCAGGGACTAGCGGGGGGCACAGATACGCAGTATTTT
once,12,TRBV5-1,TRBJ1-1,-,CASSNGSPPLVF,TGCGCCAGCAGCAACGGGTCACCCCCGCTGGTCTTT
-,16,TRBV18,TRBJ1-4,-,CASSPNVGATNEKLFF,TGTGCCAGCTCACCAAATGTCGGAGCAACTAATGAAAAACTGTTTTTT
-,16,TRBV11-3,TRBJ2-1,TRBD2,CASRELAGVLYNEQFF,TGTGCCAGCAGAGAACTAGCGGGGGTTCTCTACAATGAGCAGTTCTTC
-,15,TRBV2,TRBJ1-5,TRBD1,CASSRLGTGEQPQHF,TGTGCCAGCAGTCGGTTGGGTACAGGGGAACAGCCCCAGCATTTT